This T cell receptor beta chain came from a study of shared clonotypes between healthy human individuals. As to this clone: Its antigen is unknown.

Study observations and caveats: Represented diversity, genetic and exposure-history alike, was limited by few donors. Relative to memory subsets, naive subsets generally showed larger estimated richness. Clonotypes shared by all four sorted-subset donors had higher generation probabilities than non-shared clonotypes.

CD45RO-negative, CCR7-selected cells formed the naive CD8 fraction, which excluded terminally differentiated effector memory CD45RA+ cells. CDR3 length: 13 residues. V was shortened by 5 bases and J by 3 bases, with 11 bases between the two germline ends. Germline CDR1 reads SEHNR; CDR2 reads FQNEAQ (reference sequence). Sorted-subset replicate PCRs used 200 ng DNA, tens of thousands of T cell genomes. Profiled with immunoSEQ multiplex PCR; TCRdb holds only in-frame clones, not every one. The sample has hundreds of thousands of clones, approximately 95% seen once. What was sequenced was naive CD8+ T cells sorted from blood. This receptor was obtained from a woman under 40 in good health. The rearrangement uses TRBV7-9 and TRBJ2-7; D perhaps matches TRBD2 (5 bases). The CDR3 spells CASSPHEGYEQYF. CDR3 nucleotide sequence: TGTGCCAGCAGCCCTCACGAGGGCTACGAGCAGTACTTC.